The entry below gives a single T cell receptor (beta chain) sequence along with its context. Assay: immunoSEQ multiplex PCR; the TCRdb copy retains only in-frame clones and omits some. This table holds roughly 2.6 million clones, 90% to 95% found once. The record originates from a study of shared clonotypes between healthy human individuals. Sequenced: naive CD4+ T cells sorted from blood. The subset: CD45RA+ positively selected. This clonotype was sampled from a man younger than 30 in good health.

CDR3 residues: CASSSQGGGNEKLFF. The CDR3 DNA reads TGTGCCAGCAGCTCGCAGGGTGGGGGCAATGAAAAACTGTTTTTT. The chain employs TRBV5-4 and TRBJ1-4; D perhaps matches TRBD1 (6 bases). Germline CDR1 reads SGHNT; CDR2 reads YYREEE (reference sequence). This CDR3 has 15 residues. The ends were cut back, 3 bases at V and 5 bases at J, with 14 bases in the middle.